A single TCR beta chain is shown here with its context. Its antigen is unidentified. The data stem from a study of metastatic and nonmetastatic thyroid tumors. Across the study: Repertoire comparison spanned blood and tumor or nodule tissue of malignant and benign thyroid patients.

Study findings and constraints: For both blood and tumor, malignant thyroid tumors reportedly showed significantly higher TCR beta diversity than benign nodules did.

The germline V and J ends were trimmed by 1 base and 0 bases, with 6 bases remaining between them. CDR1 is DFQATT, CDR2 SNEGSKA, per germline (reference sequence). The CDR3 is 13 amino acids. All patients were treatment-naive before thyroid surgery. With MiXCR, TCRdb reprocessed the PCR reads. The profile shows 15,000 to 20,000 clones, 29% of them singletons. The sample consisted of tumor tissue. The sequence came from a female donor with papillary thyroid cancer or a benign thyroid nodule (not recorded which). Some clones in this sample may be carry-over from other donors' samples. The V and J genes are TRBV20-1 and TRBJ1-1; D unclear. For the CDR3, the DNA is TGCAGTGCTAGAGGACACTTGAACACTGAAGCTTTCTTT. As protein: CSARGHLNTEAFF.